The 24 T cell receptor beta chains below all came from one sample that was sequenced in a study of low-dose radiotherapy and immunotherapy resistance in tumors. cDNA synthesis used a TRAV/TRBV-specific primer set for both chains. It was with a constant-region primer and a V-primer adapter that TCRs were amplified over about 19 PCR cycles. MiXCR, run by TCRdb on the reads, gives a single entry per CDR3 protein. The sample holds over 15,000 distinct CDR3 sequences, around 74% seen once. The receptors derive from a human donor with advanced metastatic prostate, ovarian, gallbladder or colorectal cancer (not recorded which). This table probably holds off-target reads from a library built for another chain.

This clonotype was counted a few times. The chain links TRBV5-5 to TRBJ2-4; 7 positions agree with TRBD1. Germline V CDR1 and CDR2: SGHKS, YYEKEE (reference sequence). Losses at the gene ends were 4 bases for V and 4 bases for J; bases not matched to a gene: 2. This CDR3 comprises 13 residues. CDR3 sequence reads: CASSGTDKNIQYF. CDR3 nucleotides: TGTGCCAGCAGCGGGACAGATAAAAACATTCAGTACTTC.

This clonotype turned up a few times. The chain joins TRBV7-2 to TRBJ2-3, with no clear D. CDR3 length equals 12 residues. V lost 5 bases and J 2 bases, leaving 5 bases between the germline ends. Per germline, CDR1 SGHTA and CDR2 FQGNSA. CDR3 nucleotide sequence: TGTGCCAGCAGCCCCTACACAGATACGCAGTATTTT. It codes for CASSPYTDTQYF.

The rearrangement uses TRBV27 and TRBJ2-7, with 8 bases that match TRBD2. V shed 7 bases, J shed 4 bases, and the junction held 6 bases outside the gene matches. This CDR3 spans 13 amino acids. The germline gives CDR1 MNHEY, CDR2 SMNVEV (reference sequence). This chain's CDR3 is CASMAGGLYEQYF. In DNA form, the CDR3 reads TGTGCCAGCATGGCGGGGGGATTATACGAGCAGTACTTC.

This chain uses TRBV5-1 with TRBJ1-2, with TRBD1 identical over 7 bases. The germline CDR1 and CDR2 sequences are SGHRS and YFSETQ. The CDR3 loop spans 14 amino acids. J gave up 4 bases and V 0 bases, and 3 bases lay outside the gene matches. CDR3 region: CASSLEGAVYGYTF. The CDR3 coding sequence is TGCGCCAGCAGCTTGGAGGGGGCGGTCTATGGCTACACCTTC.

In its sample, this clonotype was seen once. This chain links TRBV30 with TRBJ1-1; D remains unclear. CDR1 GTSNPN and CDR2 SVGIG come from the germline V gene (reference sequence). Between the trimmed V and J ends, which lost 0 bases and 0 bases, there was a span of 8 bases. The CDR3 contains 14 residues. The CDR3 loop reads CAWSVLTVNTEAFF. The CDR3 DNA follows: TGTGCCTGGAGTGTGTTAACAGTGAACACTGAAGCTTTCTTT.

This chain connects TRBV11-2 to TRBJ2-1; D might be TRBD2 (7 bases). Germline assignment: CDR1 SGHAT and CDR2 FQNNGV. This CDR3 has 16 amino acids. The V and J ends lost 3 bases and 5 bases respectively, with 17 bases between them. CDR3 DNA: TGTGCCAGCAGCTTTTTTAATCGCGGGGGCGACAATGAGCAGTTCTTC. This gives the protein CASSFFNRGGDNEQFF.

This clonotype appeared a few times. The chain employs TRBV5-1 and TRBJ1-1, with TRBD1 matching over 10 bases. Germline CDR1 is SGHRS and CDR2 is YFSETQ. V trimming: 0 bases; J trimming: 4 bases; junction bases outside the gene matches: 0. This CDR3 comprises 14 residues. Written as DNA, the CDR3 is TGCGCCAGCAGCTTGGGGGACAGGGGCACTGAAGCTTTCTTT. Its translation is CASSLGDRGTEAFF.

The gene calls are TRBV5-1 and TRBJ2-5; a weak D match, TRBD2 (6 bases). The CDR3 extends over 16 amino acids. V was cut by 0 bases and J by 7 bases, with 19 bases left in between. Germline-derived CDR1 and CDR2 are SGHRS and YFSETQ. DNA for the CDR3: TGCGCCAGCAGCTTGGAGGGACTGGACTTGTTCGGGACCCAGTACTTC. It encodes CASSLEGLDLFGTQYF.

This clonotype was counted between two and nine times. The chain has TRBV12-3 or TRBV12-4 and TRBJ2-1; 8 positions agree with TRBD1. CDR3 length equals 17 residues. V lost 1 base and J lost 6; bases outside the gene matches: 11. DNA of the CDR3: TGTGCCAGCAGTTTAGAGAGGGGAGGACAGGGTTTCAATGAGCAGTTCTTC. Translation: CASSLERGGQGFNEQFF.

This chain connects TRBV5-1 to TRBJ2-1; 9 bases map to TRBD1. With 0 bases clipped from V and 6 bases from J, the junction kept 4 bases outside the gene matches. CDR3 length: 15 residues. Germline V lookup: CDR1 SGHRS, CDR2 YFSETQ. The CDR3 region has the DNA TGCGCCAGCAGCTTGGCGACAGGGGGGGTCAATGAGCAGTTCTTC. It codes for CASSLATGGVNEQFF.

The rearrangement links TRBV5-4 to TRBJ2-7, with D tentatively TRBD2 (6 bases). The CDR3 length is 16 residues. CDR1 is SGHNT and CDR2 is YYREEE in the germline V gene (reference sequence). The V gene lost 0 bases and the J gene lost 2 bases, with 15 bases spanning the gap. CDR3 sequence (DNA): TGTGCCAGCAGCTTGGCTTCGGGAGCAGAACCCTACGAGCAGTACTTC. Its translation: CASSLASGAEPYEQYF.

This clonotype is medium-sized within its sample. The V gene is TRBV4-2, the J gene TRBJ2-1, with D possibly TRBD1 on 6 matching bases. V gave up 1 base and J gave up 8 bases, with 21 bases separating them. Germline loops: CDR1 LGHNA, CDR2 YNFKEQ. The CDR3 has 17 residues. CDR3 sequence reads: CASSQGVGAGPVDEQFF. The CDR3 DNA reads as TGTGCCAGCAGCCAAGGCGTGGGGGCAGGGCCGGTGGATGAGCAGTTCTTC.

This clonotype was seen more than once but under ten times. This chain joins TRBV6-5 and TRBJ1-5, with D uncertain. The CDR3 loop spans 13 amino acids. V was cut by 7 bases and J by 4 bases, with 11 bases left in between. CDR1 and CDR2 from the germline V gene are MNHEY and SVGAGI. The DNA for the CDR3 is TGTGCCAGCACCGAGGCGGGGAATCAGCCCCAGCATTTT. Its protein is CASTEAGNQPQHF.

The gene calls are TRBV5-1 and TRBJ1-1, with TRBD1 as a possible D gene (5 bases). Trimming took 4 bases from V and 3 from J, leaving 13 bases between them. The CDR3 length is 14 residues. Germline V CDR1 and CDR2: SGHRS, YFSETQ. For the CDR3, the DNA is TGCGCCAGCAGCCGGAGAGGGGTGCACACTGAAGCTTTCTTT. It codes for CASSRRGVHTEAFF. Full variable domain (remainder filled in from reference TRBV5-1 and TRBJ1-1): KAGVTQTPRYLIKTRGQQVTLSCSPISGHRSVSWYQQTPGQGLQFLFEYFSETQRNKGNFPGRFSGRQFSNSRSEMNVSTLELGDSALYLCASSRRGVHTEAFFGQGTRLTVV.

This clonotype was counted only a few times. This chain joins TRBV11-2 and TRBJ2-1; D is unresolved. This CDR3 contains 13 residues. Germline CDR1 and CDR2: SGHAT and FQNNGV. Between the trimmed V and J ends, which lost 0 bases and 6 bases, there was a span of 6 bases. DNA for the CDR3: TGTGCCAGCAGCTTAGAGAGATCCAATGAGCAGTTCTTC. This sequence encodes CASSLERSNEQFF.

The chain recombines TRBV6-6 with TRBJ2-2; D is unclear. Germline CDR1 reads MNHNY; CDR2 reads SVGAGI (reference sequence). Trimming took 5 bases from V and 1 from J, leaving 8 bases between them. The CDR3 has 14 residues. The CDR3 coding sequence is TGTGCCAGCAGTAGGACGGGGAACACCGGGGAGCTGTTTTTT. Its translation: CASSRTGNTGELFF.

The chain uses TRBV12-3 or TRBV12-4 and TRBJ2-1; 9 bases are a match to TRBD2. The J segment lost 7 bases and the V segment lost 1 base, leaving 11 bases of the junction unmatched. The CDR3 covers 17 residues. CDR3 coding DNA: TGTGCCAGCAGTTTAGGAGCCGGGCTAGCGGGACCAAATGAGCAGTTCTTC. Translating it yields CASSLGAGLAGPNEQFF.

The chain has TRBV6-2 or TRBV6-3 and TRBJ2-2; D is uncertain. From germline, CDR1 is MNHEY and CDR2 SVGEGT. Trimming removed 6 bases at V and 8 bases at J, with 16 bases between. The CDR3 is 14 residues long. This CDR3 is CASRELSDRGELFF. The CDR3 DNA reads as TGTGCCAGCAGGGAACTATCCGATAGAGGGGAGCTGTTTTTT.

This clonotype showed up just a few times. The rearrangement joins TRBV24-1 to TRBJ2-2; D could derive from TRBD1 or TRBD2 (7 bases each). Trimming left V 3 bases short and J 4 bases short, with 20 bases between. Germline V gene data show CDR1 as KGHDR and CDR2 as SFDVKD. This CDR3 is 18 amino acids long. The CDR3: CATSDPGIQGGPTGELFF. The CDR3 nucleotides read TGTGCCACCAGTGATCCAGGGATCCAGGGGGGGCCCACCGGGGAGCTGTTTTTT.

The chain has TRBV28 and TRBJ2-5, with unresolved D. The CDR3 has 12 amino acids. CDR1 and CDR2 (germline): MDHEN, SYDVKM. Trimming shortened V by 2 bases and J by 5 bases, and 6 bases separated the two germline ends. The CDR3: CASSLGWETQYF. The DNA of the CDR3 is TGTGCCAGCAGTTTAGGCTGGGAGACCCAGTACTTC.

V gene TRBV12-3 or TRBV12-4 combines with J gene TRBJ2-3; TRBD2 matches 13 bases. Unmatched junction bases numbered 3, after V lost 3 bases and J lost 3 bases. The CDR3 totals 16 residues. The CDR3 DNA is TGTGCCAGCAGTTTTCGGACTAGCGGGAGTACAGATACGCAGTATTTT. It is translated as CASSFRTSGSTDTQYF.

The rearrangement uses TRBV11-2 and TRBJ2-7, with no clear D. Trimming removed 0 bases from V and 0 bases from J, with 6 bases in between. The germline gives CDR1 SGHAT, CDR2 FQNNGV. CDR3 length: 14 residues. Here the CDR3 DNA reads TGTGCCAGCAGCTTAGAAGGCAGCTCCTACGAGCAGTACTTC. Translated: CASSLEGSSYEQYF.

The chain has TRBV18 and TRBJ2-1; 7 bases match TRBD1. Germline V gene lookup returns CDR1 KGHSH and CDR2 LQKENI. With 3 bases clipped from V and 7 bases from J, the junction kept 9 bases outside the gene matches. The CDR3 consists of 15 residues. CDR3 coding DNA: TGTGCCAGCTCACCGAGGGGGCCAGACCCAAATGAGCAGTTCTTC. It specifies CASSPRGPDPNEQFF.

The V call is TRBV12-3 or TRBV12-4, the J call TRBJ1-2; 9 bases align to TRBD1. V lost 6 bases and J lost 3; bases outside the gene matches: 5. The CDR3 length is 14 residues. This CDR3 is CASRTQGADYGYTF. The CDR3, as DNA: TGTGCCAGCAGAACACAGGGGGCAGACTATGGCTACACCTTC.